This T cell receptor beta chain was identified in a study of T-cell reconstitution after alpha-beta-depleted transplantation in children. Unique molecular identifiers tagged the TCRbeta library. TCRdb processed the PCR reads anew with MiXCR; each CDR3 protein has one entry. The profile shows about 150,000 distinct CDR3 sequences, 11% of them singletons. The study, taken as a whole, reports: Newly produced T cells mostly provided counts and TCRbeta diversity after one year, as hyperexpanded clones declined. Expanded graft clones, several hundred of them, were reportedly the source of alpha-beta T cells about two months after transplant. There were some patients whose high TCRbeta diversity at day 60 came from surviving recipient T cells and thymic progenitors.

This clonotype was seen at least ten times. Antigen specificity is unknown. The receptor was isolated from a boy aged 2-9 years with acute myeloid leukemia, due to receive a stem cell transplant. The input for sequencing was PBMCs, taken before TCRalphabeta/CD19-depleted stem cell transplant.

This chain's CDR3 is CASSLVSSYNEQFF. CDR3 sequence (DNA): TGCGCCAGCAGCTTGGTGAGCTCCTACAATGAGCAGTTCTTC. The J gene is TRBJ2-1, the V gene TRBV5-1; no reliable D call. V dropped 0 bases and J dropped 0 bases, with 4 bases sitting between them. Germline CDR1 is SGHRS and CDR2 is YFSETQ. This CDR3 comprises 14 residues. Complete variable domain (other parts from reference TRBV5-1 and TRBJ2-1): KAGVTQTPRYLIKTRGQQVTLSCSPISGHRSVSWYQQTPGQGLQFLFEYFSETQRNKGNFPGRFSGRQFSNSRSEMNVSTLELGDSALYLCASSLVSSYNEQFFGPGTRLTVL.